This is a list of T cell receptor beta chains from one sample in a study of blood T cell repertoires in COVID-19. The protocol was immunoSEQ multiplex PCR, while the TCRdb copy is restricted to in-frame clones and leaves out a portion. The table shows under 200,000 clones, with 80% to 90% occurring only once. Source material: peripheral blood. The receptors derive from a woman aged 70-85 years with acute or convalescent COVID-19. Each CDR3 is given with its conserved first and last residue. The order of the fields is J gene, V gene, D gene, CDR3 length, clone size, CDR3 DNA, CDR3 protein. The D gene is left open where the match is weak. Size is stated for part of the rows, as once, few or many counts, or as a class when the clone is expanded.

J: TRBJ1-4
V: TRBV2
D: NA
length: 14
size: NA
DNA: TGTGCCAGCAGTGTGGGAGGGACTAATGAAAAACTGTTTTTT
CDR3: CASSVGGTNEKLFF

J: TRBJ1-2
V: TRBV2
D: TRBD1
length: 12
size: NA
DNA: TGTGCCAGCATGGGACAGTGGCGCGGCTACACCTTC
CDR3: CASMGQWRGYTF

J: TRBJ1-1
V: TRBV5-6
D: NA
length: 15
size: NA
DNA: TGTGCCAGCAGCTTGGAGTCGGGAGAGGGCACTGAAGCTTTCTTT
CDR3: CASSLESGEGTEAFF

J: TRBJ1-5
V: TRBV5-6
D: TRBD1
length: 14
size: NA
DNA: TGTGCCAGCAGCCCTACAGGGGAACGACAGCCCCAGCATTTT
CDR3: CASSPTGERQPQHF

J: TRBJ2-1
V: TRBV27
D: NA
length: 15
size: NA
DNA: TGTGCCAGCAGTACCCCACGGAGCTCCTACAATGAGCAGTTCTTC
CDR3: CASSTPRSSYNEQFF

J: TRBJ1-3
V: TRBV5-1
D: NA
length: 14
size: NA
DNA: TGCGCCAGCAGCCCAACAGGGCAAGGAAACACCATATATTTT
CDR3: CASSPTGQGNTIYF

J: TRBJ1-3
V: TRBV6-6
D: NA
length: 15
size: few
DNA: TGTGCCAGCAGTTACCCTCAGGGCTCTGGAAACACCATATATTTT
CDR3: CASSYPQGSGNTIYF

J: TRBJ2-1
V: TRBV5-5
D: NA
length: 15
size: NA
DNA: TGTGCCAGCAGCCCCCTTATTGCGGTAGGCAATGAGCAGTTCTTC
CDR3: CASSPLIAVGNEQFF

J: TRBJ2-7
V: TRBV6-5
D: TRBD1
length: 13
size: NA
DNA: TGTGCCAGCAGTTGGGACAGGGACTACGAGCAGTACTTC
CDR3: CASSWDRDYEQYF

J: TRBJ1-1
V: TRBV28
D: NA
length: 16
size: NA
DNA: TGTGCCAGCAGTGCCCCCGCAATACGACAGAACACTGAAGCTTTCTTT
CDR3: CASSAPAIRQNTEAFF

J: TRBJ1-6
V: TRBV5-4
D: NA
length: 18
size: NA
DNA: TGTGCCAGCAGCTCGTTCGCCGGCGGGACTGCCTCCCTACAGGCCCTCCACTTT
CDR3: CASSSFAGGTASLQALHF

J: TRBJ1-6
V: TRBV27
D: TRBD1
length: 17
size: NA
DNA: TGTGCCAGCAGCCGGGACAGGGCTAGCTCCTATAATTCACCCCTCCACTTT
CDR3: CASSRDRASSYNSPLHF

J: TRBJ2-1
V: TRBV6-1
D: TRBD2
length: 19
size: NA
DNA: TGTGCCAGCAGTGACCCCCCCTGGACTAGCGGGAGTCGTGGCAATGAGCAGTTCTTC
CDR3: CASSDPPWTSGSRGNEQFF

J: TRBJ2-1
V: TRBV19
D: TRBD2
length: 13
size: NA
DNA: TGTGCCAGTAGGGCCTTAGCGGGCAATGAGCAGTTCTTC
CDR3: CASRALAGNEQFF

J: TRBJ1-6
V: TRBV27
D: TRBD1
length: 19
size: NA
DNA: TGTGCCAGCAGTTTATGGGGACAGGCAACCGGATTTAGTAATTCACCCCTCCACTTT
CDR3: CASSLWGQATGFSNSPLHF

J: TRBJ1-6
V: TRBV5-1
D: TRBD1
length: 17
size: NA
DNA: TGCGCCAGCAGCTTGGGAATCTTTGGGACAGATAATTCACCCCTCCACTTT
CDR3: CASSLGIFGTDNSPLHF

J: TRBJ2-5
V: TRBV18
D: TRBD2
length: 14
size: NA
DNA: TGTGCCAGCTCCTTAGGACTAGCAGGAGAGACCCAGTACTTC
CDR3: CASSLGLAGETQYF

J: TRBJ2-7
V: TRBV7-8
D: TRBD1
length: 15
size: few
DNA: TGTGCCAGCAGTCCACGGGACAGGGGGGTCTACGAGCAGTACTTC
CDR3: CASSPRDRGVYEQYF

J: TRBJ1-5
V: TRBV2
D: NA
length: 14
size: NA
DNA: TGTGCCAGCAGTGGCCAGAATAGCAATCAGCCCCAGCATTTT
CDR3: CASSGQNSNQPQHF

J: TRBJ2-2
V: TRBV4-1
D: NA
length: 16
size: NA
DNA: TGCGCCAGCAGCCTGGCACAGGGCAGGATAGCCGGGGAGCTGTTTTTT
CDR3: CASSLAQGRIAGELFF

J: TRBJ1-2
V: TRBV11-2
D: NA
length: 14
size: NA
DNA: TGTGCCAGCAGCTCCGCCGGGGGGTCATATGGCTACACCTTC
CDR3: CASSSAGGSYGYTF

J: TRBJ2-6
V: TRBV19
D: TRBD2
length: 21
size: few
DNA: TGTGCCAGTAGTATATCGCCCAGGGCGGTAGCGGGAAACTCTGGGGCCAACGTCCTGACTTTC
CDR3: CASSISPRAVAGNSGANVLTF

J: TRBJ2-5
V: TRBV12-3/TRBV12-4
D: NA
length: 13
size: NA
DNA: TGTGCCAGCAGTTTTAGTCCGAGCGAGACCCAGTACTTC
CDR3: CASSFSPSETQYF

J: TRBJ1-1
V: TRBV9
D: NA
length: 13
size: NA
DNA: TGTGCCAGCTCCTCACAGGGTAACACTGAAGCTTTCTTT
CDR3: CASSSQGNTEAFF